The clone carrying this TCR beta chain has only one observation. This specimen comes from a study of blood T cell repertoires in COVID-19. V lost 4 bases and J lost 5, with 17 bases in between. The CDR3 spans 15 residues. Germline V lookup: CDR1 MGHRA, CDR2 YSYEKL. Authors' data handling: Nucleated cell number was recorded as an estimate derived from reference gene primer amplification. Generated by immunoSEQ multiplex PCR, the TCRdb table keeps only in-frame clones and is missing some. The V and J calls and the clone size are those of that table, but D and trimming were determined from the DNA. The sample lists approximately 65,000 clones, 75% to 90% occurring once.

The sequence derives from a woman aged 45 to 65 with active COVID-19. This chain links TRBV4-1 with TRBJ2-5; possible D gene TRBD1, 7 bases. The sample taken for sequencing was peripheral blood. The CDR3 region is CASSPGGGYGETQYF. In nucleotides, the CDR3 is TGCGCCAGCAGCCCAGGAGGGGGCTACGGGGAGACCCAGTACTTC.